Below, 28 T cell receptor beta chains from the same sample are listed, as sequenced in a study of response to subunit inactivated influenza vaccine (dated by TCRdb to between 2017 and 2018). Libraries were constructed by RT-PCR. TCRdb lists the instrument as Illumina HiSeq 2500. TCRdb trimmed the raw reads at Q25, called clones with MiXCR and kept productive beta chains. Each entry is one CDR3 protein sequence, shown with its most common DNA and genes. This sample has about 500,000 distinct CDR3 sequences in its table, and approximately 15% of those were observed once. The top ten hold 3% to 3.5% of the sample. The sequences come from CD4+ T cells sorted from PBMCs, collected around 2 years after vaccination. These receptors came from a man between 50 and 75 years old who received an inactivated influenza vaccine. Donor details come from another sample of the same person, matched by shared clones.

This clonotype was counted many times. A read error may account for a junction end that differs from germline. The gene calls are TRBV2 and TRBJ1-2; 7 positions agree with TRBD1. Germline V CDR1 and CDR2: SNHLY, FYNNEI. This CDR3 region has 14 residues. The DNA of the CDR3 is TGTGCCAGGAGTGGACAGGAACTTAACTATGGCTACACCTTC. It specifies CARSGQELNYGYTF.

Only a few counts were recorded for this clonotype. The V call is TRBV6-1, the J call TRBJ2-1; weak D call: TRBD1 (5 bases). The CDR3 has 13 residues. In germline, CDR1 is MNHNS, CDR2 SASEGT. The germline V and J ends were trimmed by 1 base and 7 bases, with 8 bases remaining between them. The CDR3 here is CASSEGRTNEQFF. In nucleotides, the CDR3 is TGTGCCAGCAGTGAAGGTCGGACAAATGAGCAGTTCTTC.

The gene calls are TRBV6-2 or TRBV6-3 and TRBJ2-7; weak D call: TRBD2 (6 bases). The V end lost 8 bases, the J end lost 0 bases, and 14 bases lay between the germline ends. The CDR3 has 14 residues. Germline-derived CDR1 and CDR2 are MNHEY and SVGEGT. The CDR3 DNA follows: TGTGCCAGCCTCCCTGACGGGAGCTCCTACGAGCAGTACTTC. It is translated as CASLPDGSSYEQYF.

This chain uses TRBV20-1 with TRBJ2-7, with D unresolved. V lost 5 bases and J 4 bases, leaving 15 bases between the germline ends. Germline lookup yields CDR1 DFQATT and CDR2 SNEGSKA (reference sequence). The CDR3 consists of 13 residues. The CDR3 protein is CSARPLSRYEQYF. CDR3 bases: TGCAGTGCTCGACCGCTTAGTAGATACGAGCAGTACTTC.

This clonotype was seen only once. The chain joins TRBV18 to TRBJ1-2; D is possibly TRBD1 (6 bases). This CDR3 has 15 amino acids. The V gene's germline CDR1 is KGHSH and CDR2 LQKENI. Deletions cut 6 bases from V and 0 bases from J, with 14 bases between. CDR3 protein: CASSAGTSSNYGYTF. CDR3 DNA: TGTGCCAGCTCCGCCGGGACATCATCTAACTATGGCTACACCTTC. The full variable domain, with the rest looked up from reference TRBV18 and TRBJ1-2, is NAGVMQNPRHLVRRRGQEARLRCSPMKGHSHVYWYRQLPEEGLKFMVYLQKENIIDESGMPKERFSAEFPKEGPSILRIQQVVRGDSAAYFCASSAGTSSNYGYTFGSGTRLTVV.

This clonotype was counted between two and nine times. The chain joins TRBV20-1 to TRBJ2-6; D remains unclear. Trimming cost V 5 bases and J 0 bases, with 8 bases left between them. The CDR3 has 14 amino acids. Germline loops: CDR1 DFQATT, CDR2 SNEGSKA (reference sequence). The CDR3: CSAGMISGANVLTF. Here the CDR3 DNA reads TGCAGTGCTGGGATGATCTCTGGGGCCAACGTCCTGACTTTC.

This clonotype was counted many times. This chain connects TRBV20-1 to TRBJ2-3; TRBD2 agrees at 9 bases. The trim removed 5 bases at V and 2 bases at J, leaving 11 bases unmatched. This CDR3 is 16 amino acids long. Germline V CDR1 and CDR2: DFQATT, SNEGSKA (reference sequence). As DNA, the CDR3 is TGCAGTGCTGGACCTTCTAGCGGGGTTATCACAGATACGCAGTATTTT. Translated: CSAGPSSGVITDTQYF.

This clonotype has a handful of counts. A read error may produce the germline difference seen at one junction end. The chain has TRBV10-3 and TRBJ1-5, with unresolved D. CDR1 is ENHRY, CDR2 SYGVKD, per germline. This CDR3 has 14 residues. The DNA of the CDR3 is TGTGCCGTCAGCTCACAGTATAGCAATCAGCCCCAGCATTTT. It codes for CAVSSQYSNQPQHF.

This clonotype was seen a handful of times. The chain links TRBV7-2 to TRBJ1-6; D is ambiguous. With 4 bases removed from V and 5 bases from J, the gap between germline ends came to 9 bases. Germline values: CDR1 SGHTA, CDR2 FQGNSA. There are 14 residues in the CDR3. The CDR3: CASSSGVNNSPLHF. CDR3 DNA: TGTGCCAGCAGCTCCGGGGTAAATAATTCACCCCTCCACTTT. The whole variable domain, remainder taken from reference TRBV7-2 and TRBJ1-6, is GAGVSQSPSNKVTEKGKDVELRCDPISGHTALYWYRQSLGQGLEFLIYFQGNSAPDKSGLPSDRFSAERTGGSVSTLTIQRTQQEDSAVYLCASSSGVNNSPLHFGNGTRLTVT.

V gene TRBV3-1 combines with J gene TRBJ1-1, with D perhaps TRBD1 (6 bases). The V gene lost 1 base and the J gene lost 0 bases, with 9 bases spanning the gap. Germline-derived CDR1 and CDR2 are LGHDT and YNNKEL (reference sequence). This CDR3 contains 15 residues. Written as DNA, the CDR3 is TGTGCCAGCAGCCAAGGTACAGGGATGAACACTGAAGCTTTCTTT. Protein sequence: CASSQGTGMNTEAFF.

The chain uses TRBV6-2 or TRBV6-3 and TRBJ1-4; TRBD1 matches 7 bases. Germline CDR1 MNHEY, CDR2 SVGEGT. V lost 2 bases, J lost 5 bases, and 2 bases stayed unmatched. The CDR3 sequence is 14 residues long. The CDR3 region has the DNA TGTGCCAGCAGTTACCGGACAGGAAATGAAAAACTGTTTTTT. Protein sequence: CASSYRTGNEKLFF.

This clonotype was observed a few times. The rearrangement uses TRBV12-3 or TRBV12-4 and TRBJ2-7; the match to TRBD1 covers 7 bases. V lost 6 bases and J lost 8; bases outside the gene matches: 7. The CDR3 has 12 residues. In nucleotides, the CDR3 is TGTGCCAGCAGCGAGGACAGGAGGAAGCAGTACTTC. This gives the protein CASSEDRRKQYF.

This clonotype showed up just a few times. This chain joins TRBV4-3 and TRBJ2-2, with TRBD2 identical over 8 bases. The germline V gene has CDR1 LGHNA and CDR2 YSLEER. J lost 5 bases, V lost 4 bases, and 18 bases had no gene match. The CDR3 runs to 19 residues. CDR3 residues: CASSLGLLASGGLTGELFF. The CDR3 bases are TGCGCCAGCAGCCTTGGTCTCCTAGCAAGCGGGGGCCTGACCGGGGAGCTGTTTTTT.

This chain connects TRBV12-3 or TRBV12-4 to TRBJ2-7, with a tentative D call TRBD1 (5 bases). The ends were cut back, 6 bases at V and 2 bases at J, with 17 bases in the middle. This CDR3 has 15 residues. The CDR3 protein is CASSKGRVEAYEQYF. CDR3 coding DNA: TGTGCCAGCAGCAAGGGGCGAGTGGAAGCCTACGAGCAGTACTTC.

This clonotype was picked up a small number of times. The CDR3 coding sequence is TGTGCCAGCAGCCACGGGGACAGGGGCAATGAAAAACTGTTTTTT. It encodes CASSHGDRGNEKLFF. The V gene is TRBV7-9, the J gene TRBJ1-4; TRBD1 matches 10 bases. V trimming: 5 bases; J trimming: 5 bases; junction bases outside the gene matches: 5. From germline, CDR1 is SEHNR and CDR2 FQNEAQ (reference sequence). The CDR3 runs 15 residues. Looking up the rest from reference TRBV7-9 and TRBJ1-4 gives the full variable domain: DTGVSQNPRHKITKRGQNVTFRCDPISEHNRLYWYRQTLGQGPEFLTYFQNEAQLEKSRLLSDRFSAERPKGSFSTLEIQRTEQGDSAMYLCASSHGDRGNEKLFFGSGTQLSVL.

This clonotype was observed a few times. CDR3 region: CASSFTGGGSYGYTF. The CDR3 DNA reads as TGTGCCAGCAGTTTCACAGGGGGCGGATCCTATGGCTACACCTTC. V gene TRBV6-5 combines with J gene TRBJ1-2; 9 bases map to TRBD1. V dropped 4 bases and J dropped 4; count of bases not matched to a gene: 7. In germline, CDR1 is MNHEY, CDR2 SVGAGI. CDR3 length: 15 amino acids.

This clonotype has just a few counts. The genes are TRBV20-1 and TRBJ1-5; perhaps TRBD1 as D (5 bases). The CDR3 totals 14 residues. Per the germline V gene, CDR1 is DFQATT and CDR2 is SNEGSKA (reference sequence). Trimming shortened V by 2 bases and J by 4 bases, and 12 bases separated the two germline ends. The CDR3 protein is CSARSWGVNQPQHF. The CDR3 nucleotides read TGCAGTGCTAGATCTTGGGGGGTGAATCAGCCCCAGCATTTT.

The gene calls are TRBV3-1 and TRBJ1-2, with D uncertain. Trimming stripped 1 base from V and 4 bases from J, with 7 bases between. Germline-derived CDR1 and CDR2 are LGHDT and YNNKEL (reference sequence). This CDR3 spans 13 amino acids. The CDR3 reads CASSQGQTYGYTF. The CDR3 DNA sequence: TGTGCCAGCAGCCAAGGGCAAACCTATGGCTACACCTTC. The full variable domain, completed using reference TRBV3-1 and TRBJ1-2, is DTAVSQTPKYLVTQMGNDKSIKCEQNLGHDTMYWYKQDSKKFLKIMFSYNNKELIINETVPNRFSPKSPDKAHLNLHINSLELGDSAVYFCASSQGQTYGYTFGSGTRLTVV.

This clonotype was counted between two and nine times. The J gene is TRBJ2-7, the V gene TRBV21-1; TRBD1 is the table's D call and was not checked against the DNA. TRBV21-1 is tagged as a pseudogene. The CDR3 length is 13 residues. CDR3 in amino acids: CASSRNQGYEQYF. CDR3 sequence (DNA): TGTGCCAGCAGCAGGAACCAGGGGTACGAGCAGTACTTC.

The gene calls are TRBV7-2 and TRBJ1-1; D uncertain. The V end lost 1 base, the J end lost 8 bases, and 11 bases lay between the germline ends. The CDR3 is 13 amino acids. Germline values: CDR1 SGHTA, CDR2 FQGNSA. This CDR3 is CASSLGRKSEAFF. Here the CDR3 DNA reads TGTGCCAGCAGCTTAGGCAGGAAGTCGGAAGCTTTCTTT.

This clonotype has just a few counts. J is TRBJ2-7 and V is TRBV6-5; D is tentatively TRBD1 or TRBD2 (5 bases each). The V gene lost 2 bases and the J gene lost 5 bases, with 10 bases spanning the gap. The CDR3 runs 13 residues. CDR1 and CDR2 (germline): MNHEY, SVGAGI. The CDR3 is CASSYRGRDEQYF. The CDR3 DNA is TGTGCCAGCAGTTACCGGGGACGCGACGAGCAGTACTTC.

In this sample, this clonotype turned up many times. The chain combines TRBV5-1 with TRBJ2-5; 9 positions match TRBD1. The CDR3 has 14 residues. Germline V gene data show CDR1 as SGHRS and CDR2 as YFSETQ. V shed 1 base and J 7 bases; nucleotides not matched to a gene: 5. CDR3 bases: TGCGCCAGCAGCTTGCAGGGGACAGGGACGACCCAGTACTTC. This sequence encodes CASSLQGTGTTQYF.

This clonotype was counted ten times or more. This chain links TRBV7-2 with TRBJ2-1; 8 bases are shared with TRBD1. The trim removed 3 bases at V and 5 bases at J, leaving 0 bases unmatched. The germline V gene has CDR1 SGHTA and CDR2 FQGNSA. There are 13 residues in the CDR3. For the CDR3, the DNA is TGTGCCAGCAGCTTGGACAGGGACAATGAGCAGTTCTTC. This gives the protein CASSLDRDNEQFF.

This clonotype was seen a handful of times. The chain combines TRBV7-2 with TRBJ2-3, with 10 bases lining up with TRBD2. This CDR3 spans 16 amino acids. Germline trimming cut 1 base from V and 4 bases from J; bases unmatched to any gene: 5. Germline CDR1 and CDR2: SGHTA and FQGNSA. This CDR3 reads CASSLVGLAGADTQYF. The CDR3 DNA follows: TGTGCCAGCAGCTTAGTGGGGCTAGCGGGAGCAGATACGCAGTATTTT.

This clonotype was counted between two and nine times. The rearrangement joins TRBV7-2 to TRBJ1-5, with D perhaps matching TRBD1 (5 bases). Trimming removed 1 base from V and 8 bases from J, with 12 bases in between. Germline CDR1 is SGHTA and CDR2 is FQGNSA. The CDR3 runs to 14 residues. The CDR3 DNA is TGTGCCAGCAGCTTAGATAGGGGTAGTAAGCCCCAGCATTTT. Its translation: CASSLDRGSKPQHF.

The chain links TRBV11-2 to TRBJ2-1; D is uncertain. The CDR3 is made up of 17 amino acids. Looked up from germline, CDR1 is SGHAT and CDR2 is FQNNGV. Trimming took off 5 bases at V and 6 bases at J, with 23 bases between the two ends. CDR3 sequence reads: CASSMHQGFNNANEQFF. For the CDR3, the DNA is TGTGCCAGCAGCATGCATCAAGGGTTCAACAATGCCAATGAGCAGTTCTTC.

The chain couples TRBV10-3 to TRBJ2-1; 11 bases are a match to TRBD2. Germline CDR1 and CDR2: ENHRY and SYGVKD. Trimming cost V 4 bases and J 8 bases; bases outside gene matches: 4. The CDR3 extends over 14 amino acids. The CDR3 reads CAISGVAGGHEQFF. The CDR3 bases are TGTGCCATCAGTGGCGTAGCGGGAGGGCATGAGCAGTTCTTC.

The chain links TRBV18 to TRBJ1-1; perhaps TRBD1 as D (5 bases). Per germline, CDR1 KGHSH and CDR2 LQKENI. The CDR3 totals 14 residues. The ends were cut back, 6 bases at V and 0 bases at J, with 11 bases in the middle. As DNA, the CDR3 is TGTGCCAGCTCCCCCACGACAGTGAACACTGAAGCTTTCTTT. Protein: CASSPTTVNTEAFF.